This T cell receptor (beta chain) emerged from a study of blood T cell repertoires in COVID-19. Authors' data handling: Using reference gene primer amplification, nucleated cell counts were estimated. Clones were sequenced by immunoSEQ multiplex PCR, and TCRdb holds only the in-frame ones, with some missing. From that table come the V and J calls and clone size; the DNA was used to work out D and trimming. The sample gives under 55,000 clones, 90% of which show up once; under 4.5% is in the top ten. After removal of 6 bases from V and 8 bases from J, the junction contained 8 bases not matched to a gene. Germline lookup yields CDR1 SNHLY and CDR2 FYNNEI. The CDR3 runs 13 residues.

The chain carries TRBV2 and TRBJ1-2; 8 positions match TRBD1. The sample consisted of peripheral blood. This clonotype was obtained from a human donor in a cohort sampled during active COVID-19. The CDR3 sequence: CASRGTGVEGYTF. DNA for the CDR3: TGTGCCAGCAGGGGGACAGGCGTAGAGGGCTACACCTTC.